A single sample is the source of the 18 T cell receptor beta chains below, sequenced in a study of blood T cell repertoires in COVID-19. Repertoires were generated with immunoSEQ multiplex PCR, while TCRdb's copy carries only in-frame clones and drops some. This table has 250,000 to 400,000 clones, about 88% appearing once. Sequencing was performed on PBMCs or T cells enriched from blood (not recorded which). Receptors originate from a man between 60 and 75 years old who had recovered from COVID-19.

This clone occurred once. The chain employs TRBV18 and TRBJ1-4, with a weak D call TRBD1 (5 bases). CDR1 and CDR2 from the germline V gene are KGHSH and LQKENI. Deletions cut 0 bases from V and 8 bases from J, with 13 bases between. The CDR3 is 15 amino acids. CDR3: CASSPPQGREEKLFF. In DNA form, the CDR3 reads TGTGCCAGCTCACCACCTCAGGGACGGGAGGAAAAACTGTTTTTT.

V usage is TRBV7-9 and J usage is TRBJ2-5; 11 bases line up with TRBD1. The CDR3 extends over 17 amino acids. The V gene's germline CDR1 is SEHNR and CDR2 FQNEAQ (reference sequence). V dropped 1 base and J dropped 3; count of bases not matched to a gene: 7. CDR3 sequence reads: CASSLGLGQGAEETQYF. The CDR3 nucleotides are TGTGCCAGCAGCTTAGGCTTAGGACAGGGGGCTGAAGAGACCCAGTACTTC.

The chain joins TRBV6-5 to TRBJ1-6, with TRBD1 matching over 10 bases. V lost 6 bases, J lost 8 bases, and 4 bases stayed unmatched. Germline CDR1 is MNHEY and CDR2 is SVGAGI. CDR3 length equals 14 residues. CDR3 nucleotide sequence: TGTGCCAGCAGCCGACAGGGGGCGGATTCACCCCTCCACTTT. Protein sequence: CASSRQGADSPLHF.

The rearrangement links TRBV27 to TRBJ2-3; TRBD2 aligns across 7 bases. Germline CDR1 is MNHEY and CDR2 is SMNVEV (reference sequence). J was trimmed by 0 bases and V by 6 bases; bases with no gene match: 18. This CDR3 has 19 residues. CDR3 DNA sequence: TGTGCCAGCAGCACTGGACTAGTAAGGGGAGGGATTAGCACAGATACGCAGTATTTT. Its protein is CASSTGLVRGGISTDTQYF.

The chain has TRBV5-8 and TRBJ1-3, with a tentative D call TRBD1 (6 bases). The germline V gene has CDR1 SGHTS and CDR2 YDEGEE. V dropped 4 bases and J dropped 1 base, with 12 bases sitting between them. This CDR3 spans 15 amino acids. As DNA, the CDR3 is TGTGCCAGCAGCGTAACAGGACAGTCTGGAAACACCATATATTTT. It specifies CASSVTGQSGNTIYF.

The chain combines TRBV7-9 with TRBJ1-1; D call uncertain. This CDR3 is 12 amino acids long. V was trimmed by 3 bases and J by 6 bases, leaving 8 bases between them. Looked up from germline, CDR1 is SEHNR and CDR2 is FQNEAQ (reference sequence). CDR3 protein: CASSFAGAEAFF. In nucleotides, the CDR3 is TGTGCCAGCAGCTTTGCGGGCGCTGAAGCTTTCTTT.

The rearrangement uses TRBV21-1 and TRBJ2-1; the tabulated D call, TRBD2, remains unverified against the DNA. TRBV21-1 is a known pseudogene. CDR3 length equals 16 residues. Written as DNA, the CDR3 is TGTGCCAGCAGCAAAGAGACTAGCGGTGAATACAATGAGCAGTTCTTC. It specifies CASSKETSGEYNEQFF.

The chain employs TRBV18 and TRBJ2-4; 7 nucleotides match TRBD1. This CDR3 spans 16 amino acids. The V and J ends lost 1 base and 3 bases, in that order; junction bases with no gene match: 6. Germline values: CDR1 KGHSH, CDR2 LQKENI. CDR3 sequence (DNA): TGTGCCAGCTCACCACTGAGGGGGCTAGGCAAAAACATTCAGTACTTC. It codes for CASSPLRGLGKNIQYF.

V usage is TRBV19 and J usage is TRBJ1-3; D not certain. The germline gives CDR1 LNHDA, CDR2 SQIVND (reference sequence). The CDR3 length is 15 residues. V was pared by 3 bases and J by 4 bases, with 13 bases between. The CDR3 reads CASSIEVYPGNTIYF. CDR3 in DNA: TGTGCCAGTAGTATCGAGGTTTATCCGGGAAACACCATATATTTT.

The chain has TRBV6-2 or TRBV6-3 and TRBJ2-3; 10 bases line up with TRBD2. This CDR3 spans 17 amino acids. The J segment lost 3 bases and the V segment lost 0 bases, leaving 6 bases of the junction unmatched. Per germline, CDR1 MNHEY and CDR2 SVGEGT. In DNA, the CDR3 is TGTGCCAGCAGTTACTCCCCCAGCGGGAGGGTTACAGATACGCAGTATTTT. Amino acid sequence: CASSYSPSGRVTDTQYF.

This sequence joins TRBV6-6 and TRBJ2-5; TRBD1 matches at 7 bases. Germline V gene lookup returns CDR1 MNHNY and CDR2 SVGAGI (reference sequence). This CDR3 contains 17 residues. V lost 5 bases to trimming and J lost 9 bases; unmatched junction nucleotides: 21. CDR3 nucleotide sequence: TGTGCCAGCAGTCCCGACAGGGTTCCAGGTCTAATCGTGGCCCAGTACTTC. It codes for CASSPDRVPGLIVAQYF.

The rearrangement joins TRBV4-3 to TRBJ1-2; TRBD1 matches 8 bases. Per germline, CDR1 LGHNA and CDR2 YSLEER. This CDR3 region has 15 residues. The V gene end was trimmed by 0 bases and the J gene end by 5 bases; junction bases not matched to a gene: 5. The CDR3 nucleotides read TGCGCCAGCAGCCAAGATGACAGGGGATCTTATGGCTACACCTTC. It translates to CASSQDDRGSYGYTF.

V gene TRBV11-2 combines with J gene TRBJ2-2; 10 bases are shared with TRBD2. With 5 bases clipped from V and 5 bases from J, the junction kept 14 bases outside the gene matches. The CDR3 covers 18 residues. Germline V lookup: CDR1 SGHAT, CDR2 FQNNGV. The CDR3 is CASSATGLAKLGTGELFF. CDR3 bases: TGTGCCAGCAGCGCTACGGGACTAGCGAAGTTGGGGACCGGGGAGCTGTTTTTT. The whole variable domain, filled in from reference TRBV11-2 and TRBJ2-2, reads EAGVAQSPRYKIIEKRQSVAFWCNPISGHATLYWYQQILGQGPKLLIQFQNNGVVDDSQLPKDRFSAERLKGVDSTLKIQPAKLEDSAVYLCASSATGLAKLGTGELFFGEGSRLTVL.

The rearrangement uses TRBV5-1 and TRBJ2-7, with D perhaps matching TRBD1 (6 bases). The germline V and J ends were trimmed by 3 bases and 6 bases, with 22 bases remaining between them. Germline V CDR1 and CDR2: SGHRS, YFSETQ. CDR3 length: 16 residues. In DNA, the CDR3 is TGCGCCAGCAGCTGGCGGACAGCCACAGGCCCATCCGAGCAGTACTTC. It yields the protein CASSWRTATGPSEQYF.

V usage is TRBV9 and J usage is TRBJ1-2; D might be TRBD1 (5 bases). The length of the CDR3 is 12 residues. Germline-derived CDR1 and CDR2 are SGDLS and YYNGEE. Trimming shortened V by 4 bases and J by 5 bases, and 9 bases separated the two germline ends. This CDR3 is CASSTDSYGYTF. The CDR3 bases are TGTGCCAGCAGCACCGACAGTTATGGCTACACCTTC.

V gene TRBV27 combines with J gene TRBJ2-3; D might be TRBD2 (6 bases). Germline V gene sequence: CDR1 MNHEY, CDR2 SMNVEV (reference sequence). This CDR3 has 13 amino acids. The V end was cut by 3 bases, the J end by 6 bases, with 10 bases between. The CDR3 sequence is CASSFSGVDTQYF. The CDR3 region has the DNA TGTGCCAGCAGTTTTTCGGGGGTTGATACGCAGTATTTT.

This clone was observed many times. The chain is built from TRBV6-2 or TRBV6-3 and TRBJ1-2, with D possibly TRBD1 on 6 matching bases. CDR3 size: 18 residues. From germline, CDR1 is MNHEY and CDR2 SVGEGT. V lost 2 bases, J lost 4 bases, and 23 bases lay in between. The CDR3 here is CASSYDRSGGSGRYGYTF. The CDR3 DNA follows: TGTGCCAGCAGTTACGACAGGTCGGGCGGTTCGGGCCGCTATGGCTACACCTTC.

The chain uses TRBV3-1 (or the pseudogene TRBV3-2) and TRBJ2-1; D is undetermined. Trimming removed 0 bases from V and 2 bases from J, with 14 bases in between. This CDR3 spans 17 amino acids. The germline V gene encodes CDR1 LGHDT and CDR2 YNNKEL (reference sequence). The chain's CDR3 is CASSQEIGGYAYNEQFF. The DNA of the CDR3 is TGTGCCAGCAGCCAAGAGATCGGCGGTTACGCCTACAATGAGCAGTTCTTC.